This T cell receptor beta chain is from a study of T cell responses to AZD1222 COVID-19 vaccine. This CDR3 is built from 16 residues. Germline-derived CDR1 and CDR2 are MDHEN and SYDVKM. V lost 8 bases and J 4 bases, leaving 23 bases between the germline ends. Measured with immunoSEQ multiplex PCR; TCRdb has only the in-frame clones, and not every one. The repertoire includes 130,000 to 150,000 clones, around 89% of them detected once, and roughly 16% sits in the top ten. The chain couples TRBV28 to TRBJ1-2; D perhaps matches TRBD1 (5 bases). This sequence originates from an adult in good health. Sequenced material: peripheral blood, taken on day 0 of AZD1222 vaccination. DNA of the CDR3: TGTGCCAGCTCGCGCCAGGCGATTGGGACCGCCTATGGCTACACCTTC. This translates into CASSRQAIGTAYGYTF.